The 22 T cell receptor beta chains listed next were all sequenced from one sample in a study of blood T cell repertoires in COVID-19. Data came from immunoSEQ multiplex PCR; TCRdb stores just in-frame clones and leaves some out. The sample includes some 150,000 clones, more than 80% of them seen just once. Material for sequencing was peripheral blood. Every receptor here comes from a woman of 80 years or more in a cohort sampled during active or convalescent COVID-19.

The V gene is TRBV9, the J gene TRBJ1-3, with D maybe TRBD1 (5 bases). V lost 4 bases, J lost 0 bases, and 14 bases lay in between. CDR3 length: 16 residues. Germline CDR1 is SGDLS and CDR2 is YYNGEE. CDR3 bases: TGTGCCAGCAGCCCCCGACAGCTCCTCTCTGGAAACACCATATATTTT. Its protein is CASSPRQLLSGNTIYF.

The rearrangement uses TRBV6-2 or TRBV6-3 and TRBJ2-1; 14 bases agree with TRBD2. Germline-derived CDR1 and CDR2 are MNHEY and SVGEGT. This CDR3 is 17 amino acids long. The V gene end was trimmed by 6 bases and the J gene end by 5 bases; junction bases not matched to a gene: 9. The DNA for the CDR3 is TGTGCCAGCAGCTATAAAGAGGGACTAGCGGGGGACAATGAGCAGTTCTTC. This codes for CASSYKEGLAGDNEQFF.

This chain joins TRBV7-8 and TRBJ2-5; TRBD2 might be the D (6 bases). Trimming shortened V by 4 bases and J by 5 bases, and 17 bases separated the two germline ends. Looked up from germline, CDR1 is SGHVS and CDR2 is FQNEAQ. The CDR3 consists of 15 residues. DNA of the CDR3: TGTGCCAGCAGCTCCACAGTTGCGGGGCGGGAGACCCAGTACTTC. Protein product: CASSSTVAGRETQYF.

The chain combines TRBV19 with TRBJ1-6; D gene uncertain. Trimming removed 6 bases from V and 0 bases from J, with 9 bases in between. The CDR3 has 15 amino acids. Germline-derived CDR1 and CDR2 are LNHDA and SQIVND (reference sequence). The CDR3 region has the DNA TGTGCCAGTAGATTGTCGGGCTCCTATAATTCACCCCTCCACTTT. Translated, it gives CASRLSGSYNSPLHF. The whole variable domain, filled in from reference TRBV19 and TRBJ1-6, reads DGGITQSPKYLFRKEGQNVTLSCEQNLNHDAMYWYRQDPGQGLRLIYYSQIVNDFQKGDIAEGYSVSREKKESFPLTVTSAQKNPTAFYLCASRLSGSYNSPLHFGNGTRLTVT.

The chain recombines TRBV6-1 with TRBJ1-4; 11 positions match TRBD1. The germline V gene has CDR1 MNHNS and CDR2 SASEGT. After removal of 3 bases from V and 3 bases from J, the junction contained 6 bases not matched to a gene. The CDR3 contains 17 residues. The CDR3: CASSERDRGGPNEKLFF. CDR3 bases: TGTGCCAGCAGTGAGAGGGACAGGGGGGGACCTAATGAAAAACTGTTTTTT.

This clone showed up just once. The J gene is TRBJ1-1, the V gene TRBV6-6; weak D call: TRBD1 (5 bases). The CDR3 runs 14 residues. V gave up 7 bases and J gave up 4 bases, with 16 bases separating them. Germline V gives CDR1 MNHNY, CDR2 SVGAGI (reference sequence). This CDR3 is CASTPWGGGTEAFF. CDR3 bases: TGTGCCAGCACTCCATGGGGGGGAGGCACTGAAGCTTTCTTT.

The DNA for the CDR3 is TGTGCCAGCAGGGGACACACTAACTATGGCTACACCTTC. As protein: CASRGHTNYGYTF. V is TRBV28 and J is TRBJ1-2, with D maybe TRBD1 (6 bases). The V gene lost 6 bases and the J gene lost 0 bases, with 8 bases spanning the gap. Germline CDR1 and CDR2: MDHEN and SYDVKM. This CDR3 comprises 13 residues.

On this clone: Other DNA sequences in the same sample also yield this CDR3. The V call is TRBV18, the J call TRBJ1-3; D uncertain. CDR1 is KGHSH and CDR2 is LQKENI in the germline V gene. Trimming stripped 0 bases from V and 4 bases from J, with 4 bases between. This CDR3 spans 13 amino acids. CDR3 sequence (DNA): TGTGCCAGCTCACCACCGGCAGGAAACACCATATATTTT. It yields the protein CASSPPAGNTIYF.

J is TRBJ1-6 and V is TRBV2, with TRBD1 matching 9 bases. Germline loops: CDR1 SNHLY, CDR2 FYNNEI. J lost 10 bases, V lost 6 bases, and 4 bases had no gene match. The CDR3 has 13 amino acids. CDR3 DNA: TGTGCCAGCAGGACAGGGGGTAGATCACCCCTCCACTTT. This gives the protein CASRTGGRSPLHF.

This rearrangement joins TRBV7-8 to TRBJ2-3; D remains ambiguous. The germline V and J ends were trimmed by 2 bases and 0 bases, with 6 bases remaining between them. There are 14 residues in the CDR3. The germline V gene encodes CDR1 SGHVS and CDR2 FQNEAQ. The CDR3 protein is CASSLLSSTDTQYF. The CDR3 nucleotides are TGTGCCAGCAGCTTATTATCGAGCACAGATACGCAGTATTTT.

This sequence joins TRBV14 and TRBJ2-4, with D possibly TRBD1 on 5 matching bases. The CDR3 sequence is 15 residues long. Trimming cost V 2 bases and J 1 base, with 9 bases left between them. The germline gives CDR1 SGHDN, CDR2 FVKESK. The CDR3 DNA reads TGTGCCAGCAGCCAACAGGGCGTTGCCAAAAACATTCAGTACTTC. Protein product: CASSQQGVAKNIQYF.

V and J are TRBV6-5 and TRBJ1-4; TRBD1 might be the D (6 bases). The CDR3 totals 14 residues. Trimming pared 8 bases from V and 7 bases from J, leaving 17 bases between. CDR1 is MNHEY, CDR2 SVGAGI, per germline. The CDR3 DNA reads TGTGCCAGCGGGCCGCGGGGGGCACGTGAAAAACTGTTTTTT. Translated, it gives CASGPRGAREKLFF.

This clone was detected many times. The CDR3 sequence is CASSLAGQGFQPQHF. The CDR3, as DNA: TGTGCCAGCAGTTTAGCGGGACAGGGCTTTCAGCCCCAGCATTTT. This chain connects TRBV28 to TRBJ1-5; TRBD1 matches at 9 bases. CDR3 length: 15 residues. V dropped 2 bases and J dropped 6; count of bases not matched to a gene: 5. The germline CDR1 and CDR2 sequences are MDHEN and SYDVKM.

The CDR3 sequence is CASWDRDYGYTF. In nucleotides, the CDR3 is TGTGCCAGCTGGGACAGGGATTATGGCTACACCTTC. This chain connects TRBV2 to TRBJ1-2, with 9 positions matching TRBD1. The CDR3 runs 12 residues. J lost 5 bases, V lost 8 bases, and 3 bases had no gene match. The V gene's germline CDR1 is SNHLY and CDR2 FYNNEI.

The V gene is TRBV29-1, the J gene TRBJ2-2; perhaps TRBD1 as D (5 bases). V gave up 8 bases and J gave up 4 bases, with 14 bases separating them. The CDR3 consists of 13 residues. Germline V CDR1 and CDR2: SQVTM, ANQGSEA. CDR3 loop: CSFTWGSTGELFF. DNA for the CDR3: TGCAGCTTTACATGGGGCTCCACCGGGGAGCTGTTTTTT.

This chain connects TRBV28 to TRBJ2-3; 7 bases fit TRBD2. With 1 base clipped from V and 1 base from J, the junction kept 2 bases outside the gene matches. Germline loops: CDR1 MDHEN, CDR2 SYDVKM. This CDR3 is 15 amino acids long. As DNA, the CDR3 is TGTGCCAGCAGTTTATACCGGGGGGGCACAGATACGCAGTATTTT. It codes for CASSLYRGGTDTQYF.

The V gene is TRBV11-2, the J gene TRBJ2-1, with D unresolved. Per the germline V gene, CDR1 is SGHAT and CDR2 is FQNNGV. Trimming shortened V by 0 bases and J by 4 bases, and 4 bases separated the two germline ends. This CDR3 is built from 13 residues. The CDR3 bases are TGTGCCAGCAGCTTAGAACAGTACAATGAGCAGTTCTTC. Protein sequence: CASSLEQYNEQFF. Based on the CDR3 plus reference TRBV11-2 and TRBJ2-1, the full variable domain is EAGVAQSPRYKIIEKRQSVAFWCNPISGHATLYWYQQILGQGPKLLIQFQNNGVVDDSQLPKDRFSAERLKGVDSTLKIQPAKLEDSAVYLCASSLEQYNEQFFGPGTRLTVL.

The gene calls are TRBV6-5 and TRBJ2-3, with no clear D. The V and J ends lost 6 bases and 3 bases respectively, with 16 bases between them. The CDR3 is made up of 15 amino acids. From germline, CDR1 is MNHEY and CDR2 SVGAGI. Here the CDR3 DNA reads TGTGCCAGCAGCCCCCACAGTGGCGAGACAGATACGCAGTATTTT. Its translation is CASSPHSGETDTQYF.

V and J are TRBV24-1 and TRBJ2-3; D ambiguous. With 4 bases removed from V and 6 bases from J, the gap between germline ends came to 10 bases. There are 13 residues in the CDR3. Germline CDR1 reads KGHDR; CDR2 reads SFDVKD. In DNA, the CDR3 is TGTGCCACCAGTGACCCGACTGGGGATACGCAGTATTTT. Protein: CATSDPTGDTQYF.

V and J are TRBV28 and TRBJ1-5; TRBD1 matches at 9 bases. V trimming: 8 bases; J trimming: 4 bases; junction bases outside the gene matches: 6. The CDR3 covers 14 residues. The germline gives CDR1 MDHEN, CDR2 SYDVKM. The CDR3 bases are TGTGCCAGCGTGTCCGGGACAGGGAATCAGCCCCAGCATTTT. Amino acid sequence: CASVSGTGNQPQHF.

This chain connects TRBV7-2 to TRBJ2-7; 7 nucleotides agree with TRBD1. In germline, CDR1 is SGHTA, CDR2 FQGNSA. This CDR3 has 16 amino acids. J gave up 5 bases and V 5 bases, and 15 bases lay outside the gene matches. CDR3 protein: CASSPRFDRVAHEQYF. CDR3 coding DNA: TGTGCCAGCAGCCCGCGCTTTGACAGGGTGGCCCACGAGCAGTACTTC.

This chain connects TRBV9 to TRBJ2-2; 10 bases fit TRBD2. The V gene's germline CDR1 is SGDLS and CDR2 YYNGEE. Trimming took 3 bases from V and 1 from J; bases not matched to a gene: 15. This CDR3 is 20 amino acids long. The CDR3 sequence: CASSAARGLAGAKNTGELFF. As DNA, the CDR3 is TGTGCCAGCAGCGCCGCGAGGGGGCTAGCGGGGGCCAAGAACACCGGGGAGCTGTTTTTT. Filled out from reference TRBV9 and TRBJ2-2, the complete variable domain reads DSGVTQTPKHLITATGQRVTLRCSPRSGDLSVYWYQQSLDQGLQFLIQYYNGEERAKGNILERFSAQQFPDLHSELNLSSLELGDSALYFCASSAARGLAGAKNTGELFFGEGSRLTVL.